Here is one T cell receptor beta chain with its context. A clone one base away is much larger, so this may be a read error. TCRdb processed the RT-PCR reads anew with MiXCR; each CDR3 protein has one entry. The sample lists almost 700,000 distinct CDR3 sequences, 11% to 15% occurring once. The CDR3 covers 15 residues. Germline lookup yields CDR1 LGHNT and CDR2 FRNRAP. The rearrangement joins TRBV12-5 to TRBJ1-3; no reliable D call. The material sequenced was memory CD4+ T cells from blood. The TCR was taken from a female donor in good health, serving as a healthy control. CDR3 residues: CASAPGDPGLDTMYF. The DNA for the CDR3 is TGTGCTAGTGCCCCCGGGGATCCCGGGTTAGACACCATGTATTTT.